These 12 T cell receptor beta chains came from one sample sequenced in a study of blood T cell repertoires in COVID-19. Assay: immunoSEQ multiplex PCR; the TCRdb copy retains only in-frame clones and omits some. The sample consists of around 100,000 clones, 88% of them appearing once. What was sequenced was peripheral blood. These receptors came from a human donor in a cohort sampled during active COVID-19.

This chain links TRBV5-4 with TRBJ2-7, with 11 bases identical to TRBD2. The trim removed 5 bases at V and 2 bases at J, leaving 9 bases unmatched. The CDR3 extends over 16 amino acids. Germline V gives CDR1 SGHNT, CDR2 YYREEE (reference sequence). In DNA, the CDR3 is TGTGCCAGCAGTCCCAGGACTAGCGGGCCCACCTACGAGCAGTACTTC. Translated, it gives CASSPRTSGPTYEQYF.

The chain is built from TRBV30 and TRBJ1-4, with 7 nucleotides matching TRBD1. Germline V gene lookup returns CDR1 GTSNPN and CDR2 SVGIG (reference sequence). V shed 3 bases and J 7 bases; nucleotides not matched to a gene: 17. The CDR3 length is 17 residues. The CDR3 here is CAWSLGAGGHRGEKLFF. The CDR3 DNA is TGTGCCTGGAGCCTTGGGGCGGGGGGGCACAGGGGTGAAAAACTGTTTTTT.

The chain uses TRBV9 and TRBJ1-4; possibly TRBD1 for D (5 bases). Trimming stripped 4 bases from V and 1 base from J, with 17 bases between. Germline V gene data show CDR1 as SGDLS and CDR2 as YYNGEE. The CDR3 loop spans 17 amino acids. The DNA of the CDR3 is TGTGCCAGCAGCCTCCGAGACAGAGCGTTAACTAATGAAAAACTGTTTTTT. This sequence encodes CASSLRDRALTNEKLFF.

V and J are TRBV4-2 and TRBJ2-1, with TRBD2 matching 12 bases. Trimming removed 3 bases from V and 7 bases from J; junction bases left unmatched: 7. The CDR3 covers 16 residues. Germline V gene data show CDR1 as LGHNA and CDR2 as YNFKEQ. The CDR3, as DNA: TGTGCCAGCAGCCAGGGGGGACTAGCGGGTGTTAATGAGCAGTTCTTC. Amino acid sequence: CASSQGGLAGVNEQFF.

The rearrangement links TRBV5-1 to TRBJ1-6; the D is unclear. The V gene lost 1 base and the J gene lost 0 bases, with 8 bases spanning the gap. This CDR3 is 16 amino acids long. Germline loops: CDR1 SGHRS, CDR2 YFSETQ. The CDR3 spells CASSLWSSSYNSPLHF. DNA for the CDR3: TGCGCCAGCAGCTTGTGGAGTAGCTCCTATAATTCACCCCTCCACTTT. Full variable domain (rest looked up from reference TRBV5-1 and TRBJ1-6): KAGVTQTPRYLIKTRGQQVTLSCSPISGHRSVSWYQQTPGQGLQFLFEYFSETQRNKGNFPGRFSGRQFSNSRSEMNVSTLELGDSALYLCASSLWSSSYNSPLHFGNGTRLTVT.

The chain carries TRBV11-2 and TRBJ2-1, with 12 bases aligning to TRBD2. Germline V CDR1 and CDR2: SGHAT, FQNNGV. Trimming took 4 bases from V and 4 from J; bases not matched to a gene: 14. This CDR3 has 19 amino acids. The CDR3 spells CASSSGGPGLAGIYNEQFF. The CDR3 DNA reads TGTGCCAGCAGCTCTGGGGGCCCGGGACTAGCGGGCATATACAATGAGCAGTTCTTC.

The DNA of the CDR3 is TGTGCCAGCAGCCTACTCCACACAGATACGCAGTATTTT. This encodes CASSLLHTDTQYF. This chain links TRBV7-3 with TRBJ2-3; D not certain. Trimming took off 5 bases at V and 2 bases at J, with 8 bases between the two ends. This CDR3 is built from 13 residues. Germline V gene sequence: CDR1 SGHTA, CDR2 FQGTGA. Full variable domain (missing parts from reference TRBV7-3 and TRBJ2-3): GAGVSQTPSNKVTEKGKYVELRCDPISGHTALYWYRQSLGQGPEFLIYFQGTGAADDSGLPNDRFFAVRPEGSVSTLKIQRTERGDSAVYLCASSLLHTDTQYFGPGTRLTVL.

The rearrangement uses TRBV6-1 and TRBJ1-5; the D is unclear. CDR3 length: 14 amino acids. Germline CDR1 and CDR2: MNHNS and SASEGT. V lost 2 bases and J lost 1, with 6 bases in between. CDR3 sequence: CASSEQASNQPQHF. CDR3 DNA: TGTGCCAGCAGTGAACAGGCCAGCAATCAGCCCCAGCATTTT.

This sequence joins TRBV9 and TRBJ1-2; a weak D match, TRBD1 (5 bases). Per the germline V gene, CDR1 is SGDLS and CDR2 is YYNGEE. The CDR3 consists of 16 residues. Between the trimmed V and J ends, which lost 3 bases and 11 bases, there was a span of 26 bases. For the CDR3, the DNA is TGTGCCAGCAGCGACCAGGGTCGCCCGCGCTCTATGGGGTACACCTTC. Its translation: CASSDQGRPRSMGYTF.

This clone was seen a handful of times. This rearrangement joins TRBV13 to TRBJ2-3; D is perhaps TRBD2 (6 bases). Trimming took off 2 bases at V and 4 bases at J, with 7 bases between the two ends. This CDR3 is 13 amino acids long. Germline V gene sequence: CDR1 PRHDT, CDR2 FYEKMQ (reference sequence). Here the CDR3 DNA reads TGTGCCAGCAGCTTATGGGGGGCAGATACGCAGTATTTT. Amino acids: CASSLWGADTQYF. The variable domain in full, with the rest retrieved from reference TRBV13 and TRBJ2-3, is AAGVIQSPRHLIKEKRETATLKCYPIPRHDTVYWYQQGPGQDPQFLISFYEKMQSDKGSIPDRFSAQQFSDYHSELNMSSLELGDSALYFCASSLWGADTQYFGPGTRLTVL.

The rearrangement uses TRBV27 and TRBJ2-1; TRBD2 matches 7 bases. CDR1 is MNHEY and CDR2 is SMNVEV in the germline V gene (reference sequence). This CDR3 is 11 amino acids long. The V gene end was trimmed by 4 bases and the J gene end by 9 bases; junction bases not matched to a gene: 0. This chain's CDR3 is CASSWGGEQFF. The DNA for the CDR3 is TGTGCCAGCAGTTGGGGGGGTGAGCAGTTCTTC.

The V gene is TRBV24-1, the J gene TRBJ2-1; TRBD1 is a possible D gene (6 bases). The CDR3 has 13 amino acids. The V end was cut by 10 bases, the J end by 4 bases, with 13 bases between. Germline assignment: CDR1 KGHDR and CDR2 SFDVKD. The CDR3 DNA follows: TGTGCCACGCAGGGGATACCTTACAATGAGCAGTTCTTC. This encodes CATQGIPYNEQFF.